Sequencing of this T cell receptor (beta chain) was carried out in a study of blood T cell repertoires in COVID-19. As for the study in general: From T cells, B-cell-depleted T cells, or PBMCs came the material, which was cDNA or gDNA.

Authors' analysis steps: Quantification of nucleated cells was approximated via reference gene primer amplification. Produced via immunoSEQ multiplex PCR; TCRdb's table is partial and in-frame only. V and J calls and clone size come straight from that table; D and trimming were deduced from the DNA. The sample contains about 170,000 clones, approximately 84% of which appear only once. The CDR3 is 14 residues long. Germline lookup yields CDR1 KGHSH and CDR2 LQKENI. V was pared by 6 bases and J by 9 bases, with 8 bases of the junction left unmatched. The sequenced material came from peripheral blood. J is TRBJ2-1 and V is TRBV18; 10 nucleotides align to TRBD1. The receptor comes from an older man with active or convalescent COVID-19. CDR3 amino acids: CASSQDRGNGEQFF. The CDR3 DNA is TGTGCCAGCTCCCAGGACAGGGGGAATGGTGAGCAGTTCTTC.